The 27 T cell receptor beta chains below were found in one sample sequenced in a study of monozygotic twins with inflammatory bowel disease (dated by TCRdb to about 2019). Libraries were made using 5' RACE. For sequencing, an Illumina HiSeq 2500 was employed. Based on TCRdb reprocessing of the reads, there is one entry per CDR3 protein sequence, and DNA is missing. This sample's clone table shows roughly 150,000 distinct CDR3 sequences. The ten largest clones take up around 1.2% of the sample. The sequencing input was blood. All receptors come from a human donor with ulcerative colitis or Crohn's disease, or a healthy co-twin of an affected twin (not recorded which).

The CDR3 reads CASSLVGRRWQYF. The rearrangement joins TRBV7-9 to TRBJ2-7. In germline, CDR1 is SEHNR, CDR2 FQNEAQ (reference sequence). The CDR3 is 13 residues long. Supplemented by reference TRBV7-9 and TRBJ2-7, the full variable domain reads DTGVSQNPRHKITKRGQNVTFRCDPISEHNRLYWYRQTLGQGPEFLTYFQNEAQLEKSRLLSDRFSAERPKGSFSTLEIQRTEQGDSAMYLCASSLVGRRWQYFGPGTRLTVT.

CDR3 region: CSASRHAKNIQYF. J is TRBJ2-4 and V is TRBV20-1. Looked up from germline, CDR1 is DFQATT and CDR2 is SNEGSKA (reference sequence). CDR3 length: 13 residues.

The chain carries TRBV20-1 and TRBJ2-2. CDR3 length: 11 residues. Germline V lookup: CDR1 DFQATT, CDR2 SNEGSKA (reference sequence). CDR3 in amino acids: CSAIWTGELFF.

The chain carries TRBV24-1 and TRBJ1-5. Per the germline V gene, CDR1 is KGHDR and CDR2 is SFDVKD. The CDR3 extends over 14 amino acids. CDR3 protein: CATSAANGNQPQHF.

This rearrangement joins TRBV29-1 to TRBJ1-1; TCRdb lists TRBD1, though no DNA is available to test this call. The CDR3 extends over 12 amino acids. Germline V lookup: CDR1 SQVTM, CDR2 ANQGSEA. Here the CDR3 reads CSGIQGLAEAFF.

The V gene is TRBV5-1, the J gene TRBJ2-7; TCRdb returns TRBD1, unconfirmable since there is no DNA. The length of the CDR3 is 15 residues. CDR1 is SGHRS, CDR2 YFSETQ, per germline. CDR3: CASAPGDSLPEKQYF.

J is TRBJ2-6 and V is TRBV30; TCRdb gives TRBD1 as the D gene, but with no DNA this cannot be confirmed. The CDR3 runs to 14 residues. Germline loops: CDR1 GTSNPN, CDR2 SVGIG (reference sequence). CDR3: CAWSAGAGANVLTF.

The genes are TRBV29-1 and TRBJ2-2; TCRdb reports TRBD1, a call that lacks DNA to check it against. The CDR3 has 14 amino acids. The germline V gene encodes CDR1 SQVTM and CDR2 ANQGSEA. CDR3 protein: CSVEVGHFTGELFF.

The chain links TRBV30 to TRBJ1-2; TCRdb indicates TRBD1, and absent DNA this call remains unverified. The CDR3 consists of 14 residues. Germline V gives CDR1 GTSNPN, CDR2 SVGIG (reference sequence). CDR3 amino acids: CAWISTGGFSGYTF.

The chain combines TRBV7-2 with TRBJ1-2; as DNA is missing, the TRBD1 call by TCRdb cannot be tested. The CDR3 is 13 residues long. CDR1 and CDR2 (germline): SGHTA, FQGNSA. This CDR3 is CASSLTGFYGYTF.

The V gene is TRBV6-5, the J gene TRBJ1-6; TCRdb reports TRBD1, a call that lacks DNA to check it against. Germline lookup yields CDR1 MNHEY and CDR2 SVGAGI. The CDR3 contains 16 residues. The CDR3 spells CASSYPPGQGASPLHF.

The J gene is TRBJ1-2, the V gene TRBV30. Germline loops: CDR1 GTSNPN, CDR2 SVGIG (reference sequence). This CDR3 comprises 13 residues. The CDR3 protein is CAWSYATNYGYTF.

This rearrangement joins TRBV20-1 to TRBJ2-1; lacking DNA, the TRBD1 call made by TCRdb goes unchecked. The germline V gene encodes CDR1 DFQATT and CDR2 SNEGSKA (reference sequence). The length of the CDR3 is 16 residues. This CDR3 is CSARPRGGTTYNEQFF.

The V gene is TRBV10-2, the J gene TRBJ1-1. The CDR3 is 15 amino acids. Germline V gene data show CDR1 as WSHSY and CDR2 as SAAADI. The CDR3 loop is CASSAVGELDTEAFF.

The rearrangement joins TRBV12-3 or TRBV12-4 to TRBJ2-1; TCRdb's D call, TRBD2, is unchecked because there is no DNA. CDR3 length: 15 amino acids. CDR3 residues: CASRPGLAGEGEQFF.

The chain combines TRBV30 with TRBJ1-5. Germline V gene data show CDR1 as GTSNPN and CDR2 as SVGIG (reference sequence). This CDR3 has 18 residues. CDR3 amino acids: CAWSGSGLGLYSNQPQHF. The variable domain in full, completed from reference TRBV30 and TRBJ1-5, reads SQTIHQWPATLVQPVGSPLSLECTVEGTSNPNLYWYRQAAGRGLQLLFYSVGIGQISSEVPQNLSASRPQDRQFILSSKKLLLSDSGFYLCAWSGSGLGLYSNQPQHFGDGTRLSIL.

The chain links TRBV5-1 to TRBJ1-5. Germline CDR1 is SGHRS and CDR2 is YFSETQ. The CDR3 is made up of 13 amino acids. The CDR3: CASSSRPNQPQHF.

The J gene is TRBJ2-1, the V gene TRBV6-2 or TRBV6-3; checking the TCRdb D call of TRBD2 is not possible without DNA. The CDR3 runs 16 residues. In germline, CDR1 is MNHEY, CDR2 SVGEGT. CDR3 sequence: CASRTSGLAGYNEQFF.

The V and J genes are TRBV5-1 and TRBJ2-3; TCRdb selects TRBD2, and the lack of DNA leaves this call unchecked. Germline loops: CDR1 SGHRS, CDR2 YFSETQ. The CDR3 consists of 15 residues. The chain's CDR3 is CASSLFGPSTDTQYF.

The chain employs TRBV9 and TRBJ1-6. This CDR3 has 17 amino acids. The germline gives CDR1 SGDLS, CDR2 YYNGEE. CDR3: CASSVVQSPGGDSPLHF.

The chain has TRBV20-1 and TRBJ1-1; TCRdb indicates TRBD1, and absent DNA this call remains unverified. CDR3 length: 16 amino acids. CDR1 is DFQATT and CDR2 is SNEGSKA in the germline V gene (reference sequence). The chain's CDR3 is CSARPLGQPQNTEAFF.

V and J are TRBV30 and TRBJ1-5. The CDR3 has 14 amino acids. CDR1 and CDR2 from the germline V gene are GTSNPN and SVGIG (reference sequence). The CDR3 loop is CAWSVTESNQPQHF. Looking up the rest from reference TRBV30 and TRBJ1-5 gives the full variable domain: SQTIHQWPATLVQPVGSPLSLECTVEGTSNPNLYWYRQAAGRGLQLLFYSVGIGQISSEVPQNLSASRPQDRQFILSSKKLLLSDSGFYLCAWSVTESNQPQHFGDGTRLSIL.

The CDR3 spells CASSYSGTGTRSYTF. The chain combines TRBV6-5 with TRBJ1-2; the D gene TCRdb calls, TRBD1, cannot be checked with no DNA. The CDR3 length is 15 residues. Germline loops: CDR1 MNHEY, CDR2 SVGAGI.

The chain uses TRBV28 and TRBJ2-7; lacking DNA, the TRBD1 call made by TCRdb goes unchecked. Germline V lookup: CDR1 MDHEN, CDR2 SYDVKM. This CDR3 contains 11 residues. The CDR3 sequence: CASSDRVRQYF.

J is TRBJ2-3 and V is TRBV10-3; TCRdb's D call of TRBD2 is untestable without DNA. Germline assignment: CDR1 ENHRY and CDR2 SYGVKD. This CDR3 has 15 residues. Here the CDR3 reads CAISETSGTTDTQYF.

This chain joins TRBV5-1 and TRBJ2-1; TCRdb's D call, TRBD1, is unchecked because there is no DNA. CDR3 size: 14 residues. Germline CDR1 reads SGHRS; CDR2 reads YFSETQ. This chain's CDR3 is CASSSLPLYNEQFF.

V and J are TRBV12-3 or TRBV12-4 and TRBJ1-1. This CDR3 is built from 19 residues. The CDR3 region is CASSPEMGGHLGTNTEAFF.